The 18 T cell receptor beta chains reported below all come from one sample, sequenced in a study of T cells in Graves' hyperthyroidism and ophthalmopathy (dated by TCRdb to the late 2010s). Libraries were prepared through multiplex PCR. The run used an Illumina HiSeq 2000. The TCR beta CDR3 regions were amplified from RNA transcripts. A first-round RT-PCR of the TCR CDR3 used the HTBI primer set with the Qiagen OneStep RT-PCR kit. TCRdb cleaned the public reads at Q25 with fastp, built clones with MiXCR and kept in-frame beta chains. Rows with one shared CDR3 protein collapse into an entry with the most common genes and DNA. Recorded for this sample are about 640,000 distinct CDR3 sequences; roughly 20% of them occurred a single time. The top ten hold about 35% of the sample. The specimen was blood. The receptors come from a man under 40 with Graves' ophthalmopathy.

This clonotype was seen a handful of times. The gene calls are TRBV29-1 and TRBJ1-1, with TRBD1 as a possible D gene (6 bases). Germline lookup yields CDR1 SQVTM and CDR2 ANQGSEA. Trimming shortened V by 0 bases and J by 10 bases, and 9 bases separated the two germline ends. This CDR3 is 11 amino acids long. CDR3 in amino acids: CSVEEGGRAFF. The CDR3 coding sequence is TGCAGCGTTGAAGAAGGGGGAAGAGCTTTCTTT.

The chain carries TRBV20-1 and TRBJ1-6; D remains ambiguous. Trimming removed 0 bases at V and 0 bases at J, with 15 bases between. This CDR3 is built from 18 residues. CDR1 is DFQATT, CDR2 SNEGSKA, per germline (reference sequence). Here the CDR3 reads CSARDLGVTSSYNSPLHF. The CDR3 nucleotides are TGCAGTGCTAGAGATCTTGGGGTAACGAGCTCCTATAATTCACCCCTCCACTTT.

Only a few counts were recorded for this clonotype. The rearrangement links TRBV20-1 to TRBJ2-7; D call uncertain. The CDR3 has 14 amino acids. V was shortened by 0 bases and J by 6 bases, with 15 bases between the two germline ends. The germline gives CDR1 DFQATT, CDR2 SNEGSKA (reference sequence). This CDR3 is CSARDTRRAREQYF. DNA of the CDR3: TGCAGTGCTAGAGATACGAGAAGGGCCCGCGAGCAGTACTTC.

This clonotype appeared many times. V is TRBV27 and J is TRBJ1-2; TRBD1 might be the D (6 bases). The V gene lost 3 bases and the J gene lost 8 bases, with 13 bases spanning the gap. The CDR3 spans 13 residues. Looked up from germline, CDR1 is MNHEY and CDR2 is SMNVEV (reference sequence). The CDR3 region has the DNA TGTGCCAGCAGTTTTGGGGGGCAAGGAGGCTACACCTTC. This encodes CASSFGGQGGYTF.

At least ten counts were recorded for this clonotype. The CDR3 loop reads CSAMRTDLTDTQYF. The CDR3 DNA reads as TGCAGTGCAATGCGGACAGACCTCACAGATACGCAGTATTTT. V gene TRBV20-1 combines with J gene TRBJ2-3, with D tentatively TRBD1 (6 bases). The germline V gene encodes CDR1 DFQATT and CDR2 SNEGSKA (reference sequence). This CDR3 is built from 14 residues. The germline V and J ends were trimmed by 6 bases and 2 bases, with 15 bases remaining between them.

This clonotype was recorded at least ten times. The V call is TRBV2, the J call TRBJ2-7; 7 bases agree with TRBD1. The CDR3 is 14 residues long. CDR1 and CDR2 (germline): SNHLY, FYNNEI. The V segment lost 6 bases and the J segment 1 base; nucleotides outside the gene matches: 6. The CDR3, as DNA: TGTGCCAGCAGCTCAGGGGGTGCTTCCTACGAGCAGTACTTC. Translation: CASSSGGASYEQYF.

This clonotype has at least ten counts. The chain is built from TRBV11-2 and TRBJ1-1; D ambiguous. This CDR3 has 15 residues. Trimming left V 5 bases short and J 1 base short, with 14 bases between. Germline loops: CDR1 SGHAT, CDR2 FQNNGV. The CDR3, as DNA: TGTGCCAGCAGCGGAACGGGGATAGAGAACACTGAAGCTTTCTTT. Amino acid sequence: CASSGTGIENTEAFF.

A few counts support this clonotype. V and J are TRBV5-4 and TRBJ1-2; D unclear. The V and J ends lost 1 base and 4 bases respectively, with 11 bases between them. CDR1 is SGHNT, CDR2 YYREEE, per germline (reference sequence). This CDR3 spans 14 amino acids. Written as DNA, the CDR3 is TGTGCCAGCAGCTTGAAGGCGGCCCCCTATGGCTACACCTTC. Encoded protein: CASSLKAAPYGYTF.

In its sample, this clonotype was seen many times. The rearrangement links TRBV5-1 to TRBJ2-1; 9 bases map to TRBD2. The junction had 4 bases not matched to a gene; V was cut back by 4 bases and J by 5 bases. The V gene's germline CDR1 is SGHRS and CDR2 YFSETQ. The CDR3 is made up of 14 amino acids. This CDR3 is CASSGGLANNEQFF. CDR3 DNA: TGCGCCAGCAGCGGGGGACTAGCCAACAATGAGCAGTTCTTC.

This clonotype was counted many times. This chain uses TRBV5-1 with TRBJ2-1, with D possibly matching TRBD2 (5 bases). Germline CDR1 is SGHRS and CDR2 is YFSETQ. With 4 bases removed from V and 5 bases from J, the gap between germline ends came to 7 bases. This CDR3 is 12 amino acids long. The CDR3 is CASSISDNEQFF. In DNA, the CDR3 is TGCGCCAGCAGCATTAGCGACAATGAGCAGTTCTTC.

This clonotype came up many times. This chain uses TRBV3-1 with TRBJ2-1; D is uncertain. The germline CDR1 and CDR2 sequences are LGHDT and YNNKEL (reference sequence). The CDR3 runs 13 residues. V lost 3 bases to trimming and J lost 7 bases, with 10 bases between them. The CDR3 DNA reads TGTGCCAGCAGCCAGAACGGGCTAAATGAGCAGTTCTTC. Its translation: CASSQNGLNEQFF.

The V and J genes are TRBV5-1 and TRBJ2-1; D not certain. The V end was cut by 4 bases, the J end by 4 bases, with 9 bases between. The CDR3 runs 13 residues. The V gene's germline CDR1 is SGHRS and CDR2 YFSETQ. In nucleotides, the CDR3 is TGCGCCAGCAGCGTCGCCCTGTACAATGAGCAGTTCTTC. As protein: CASSVALYNEQFF.

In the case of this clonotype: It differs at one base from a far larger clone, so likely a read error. The CDR3 spells CSAKGGNQPQHF. The CDR3 coding sequence is TGCAGTGCTAAAGGGGGCAATCAGCCCCAGCATTTT. The V gene is TRBV20-1, the J gene TRBJ1-5; D may be TRBD1 (5 bases). Germline V CDR1 and CDR2: DFQATT, SNEGSKA (reference sequence). Trimming pared 4 bases from V and 2 bases from J, leaving 6 bases between. The CDR3 contains 12 residues.

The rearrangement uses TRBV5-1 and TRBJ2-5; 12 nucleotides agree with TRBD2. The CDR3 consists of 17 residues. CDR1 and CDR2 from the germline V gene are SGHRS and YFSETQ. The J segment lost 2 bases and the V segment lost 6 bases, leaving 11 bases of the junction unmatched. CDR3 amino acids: CASILSLTSGRQETQYF. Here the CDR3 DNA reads TGCGCCAGCATCCTCAGTTTGACTAGCGGGAGACAAGAGACCCAGTACTTC.

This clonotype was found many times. This CDR3 is CASSLEGAPVYEQYF. CDR3 coding DNA: TGTGCCAGCAGCTTGGAGGGGGCACCCGTGTACGAGCAGTACTTC. The gene calls are TRBV11-2 and TRBJ2-7, with D tentatively TRBD1 (7 bases). CDR3 length equals 15 residues. Per the germline V gene, CDR1 is SGHAT and CDR2 is FQNNGV. Deletions cut 3 bases from V and 4 bases from J, with 16 bases between.

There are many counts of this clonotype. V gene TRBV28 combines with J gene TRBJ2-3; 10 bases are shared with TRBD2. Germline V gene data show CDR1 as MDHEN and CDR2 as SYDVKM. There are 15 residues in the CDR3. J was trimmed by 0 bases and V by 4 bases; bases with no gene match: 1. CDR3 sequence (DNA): TGTGCCAGCAGTTCTAGCGGGAGAAGCACAGATACGCAGTATTTT. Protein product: CASSSSGRSTDTQYF.

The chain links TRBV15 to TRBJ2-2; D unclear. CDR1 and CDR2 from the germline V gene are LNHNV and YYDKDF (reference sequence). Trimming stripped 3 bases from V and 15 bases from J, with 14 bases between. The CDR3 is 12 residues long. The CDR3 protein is CATSSVGGRVFF. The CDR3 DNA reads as TGTGCCACCAGCAGTGTAGGTGGAAGGGTGTTTTTT.

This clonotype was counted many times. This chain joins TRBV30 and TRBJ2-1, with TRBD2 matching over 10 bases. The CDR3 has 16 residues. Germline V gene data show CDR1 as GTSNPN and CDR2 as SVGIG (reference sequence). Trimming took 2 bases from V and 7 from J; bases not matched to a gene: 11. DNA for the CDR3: TGTGCCTGGAGTACCGTTTTTAGCGGGAGGTCGAATGAGCAGTTCTTC. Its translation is CAWSTVFSGRSNEQFF.